A single sample gave rise to the 30 T cell receptor beta chains below, sequenced in a study of T cells in narcolepsy. Using immunoSEQ multiplex PCR, the repertoire was profiled, and TCRdb retains in-frame clones only, with some absent. The repertoire holds around 19,000 clones, with about four fifths as singletons. The sample taken for sequencing was memory (CD45RA-) CD4+ T cells from blood. These TCRs come from a human donor in good health.

The chain carries TRBV5-4 and TRBJ2-3; no clear D. Per germline, CDR1 SGHNT and CDR2 YYREEE (reference sequence). The CDR3 has 15 residues. Trimming took off 5 bases at V and 0 bases at J, with 13 bases between the two ends. The CDR3 DNA reads as TGTGCCAGCAGTACCGGAGCCGGGAGCACAGATACGCAGTATTTT. It yields the protein CASSTGAGSTDTQYF.

The chain links TRBV6-5 to TRBJ2-7; a weak D match, TRBD2 (5 bases). The germline CDR1 and CDR2 sequences are MNHEY and SVGAGI. The V end lost 6 bases, the J end lost 3 bases, and 15 bases lay between the germline ends. The CDR3 has 14 amino acids. CDR3 loop: CASSPGLDYYEQYF. The CDR3 DNA is TGTGCCAGCAGCCCAGGACTCGATTACTACGAGCAGTACTTC.

This chain connects TRBV9 to TRBJ2-7; no reliable D call. The ends were cut back, 0 bases at V and 4 bases at J, with 8 bases in the middle. The CDR3 is 13 residues long. Germline V lookup: CDR1 SGDLS, CDR2 YYNGEE. The CDR3 nucleotides read TGTGCCAGCAGCGTAGCACATGGGTACGAGCAGTACTTC. It is translated as CASSVAHGYEQYF.

The gene calls are TRBV5-6 and TRBJ2-1; D is unresolved. Trimming took off 4 bases at V and 5 bases at J, with 13 bases between the two ends. The CDR3 spans 14 residues. Germline V lookup: CDR1 SGHDT, CDR2 YYEEEE. CDR3 in DNA: TGTGCCAGCAGCCCCCTCACCCATAACAATGAGCAGTTCTTC. Its protein product is CASSPLTHNNEQFF.

The rearrangement links TRBV28 to TRBJ1-2; D is possibly TRBD1 (6 bases). The length of the CDR3 is 14 residues. V was cut by 2 bases and J by 3 bases, with 10 bases left in between. Germline lookup yields CDR1 MDHEN and CDR2 SYDVKM. CDR3 bases: TGTGCCAGCAGTTTAAGGGGGATGGACTATGGCTACACCTTC. Its protein is CASSLRGMDYGYTF.

The V call is TRBV7-3, the J call TRBJ2-5; TRBD1 matches 9 bases. Per germline, CDR1 SGHTA and CDR2 FQGTGA. This CDR3 is 14 amino acids long. V gave up 5 bases and J gave up 5 bases; unmatched junction bases: 6. CDR3 DNA sequence: TGTGCCAGCAGCCCGACAGGGGGGGAGGAGACCCAGTACTTC. Its translation: CASSPTGGEETQYF.

The chain couples TRBV29-1 to TRBJ2-1, with 13 bases identical to TRBD2. V dropped 6 bases and J dropped 6; count of bases not matched to a gene: 5. This CDR3 is built from 14 residues. The germline CDR1 and CDR2 sequences are SQVTM and ANQGSEA. The CDR3 here is CSVPGTSGVNEQFF. In DNA, the CDR3 is TGCAGCGTCCCCGGGACTAGCGGGGTCAATGAGCAGTTCTTC.

The chain links TRBV5-8 to TRBJ2-7, with D maybe TRBD1 (5 bases). The CDR3 has 14 residues. V was pared by 0 bases and J by 2 bases, with 9 bases between. Germline V lookup: CDR1 SGHTS, CDR2 YDEGEE. CDR3 in amino acids: CASSLGGRAYEQYF. The CDR3 nucleotides are TGTGCCAGCAGCTTGGGGGGCAGGGCCTACGAGCAGTACTTC.

The chain recombines TRBV7-2 with TRBJ2-7; D not certain. V was pared by 1 base and J by 8 bases, with 12 bases between. The CDR3 is 13 residues long. Germline V gene sequence: CDR1 SGHTA, CDR2 FQGNSA. DNA of the CDR3: TGTGCCAGCAGCTTAGAGCCCCTCTCCCAGCAGTACTTC. It encodes CASSLEPLSQQYF.

The chain links TRBV2 to TRBJ1-4; D not resolved. Between the trimmed V and J ends, which lost 1 base and 0 bases, there was a span of 6 bases. Germline V CDR1 and CDR2: SNHLY, FYNNEI. The CDR3 is 15 amino acids. CDR3 in amino acids: CASSEDRTTNEKLFF. In DNA form, the CDR3 reads TGTGCCAGCAGTGAAGATAGGACAACTAATGAAAAACTGTTTTTT.

This clone was seen a single time. V gene TRBV19 combines with J gene TRBJ2-2; 9 bases line up with TRBD1. CDR1 and CDR2 from the germline V gene are LNHDA and SQIVND (reference sequence). The CDR3 length is 14 residues. V was clipped by 5 bases and J by 5 bases; unmatched bases: 3. Written as DNA, the CDR3 is TGTGCCAGTAGTGAACAGGGGGCAACCGGGGAGCTGTTTTTT. Translated, it gives CASSEQGATGELFF.

This chain joins TRBV7-9 and TRBJ1-1; maybe TRBD1 (5 bases). This CDR3 spans 14 amino acids. Germline V gives CDR1 SEHNR, CDR2 FQNEAQ (reference sequence). Trimming left V 0 bases short and J 4 bases short, with 9 bases between. Written as DNA, the CDR3 is TGTGCCAGCAGCTTAGCGTCCGGGGGCACTGAAGCTTTCTTT. Its protein product is CASSLASGGTEAFF.

The CDR3: CASSKTEGYTGELFF. The CDR3 region has the DNA TGTGCCAGCAGTAAAACGGAAGGTTACACCGGGGAGCTGTTTTTT. V is TRBV6-1 and J is TRBJ2-2, with no clear D. Germline CDR1 is MNHNS and CDR2 is SASEGT. This CDR3 comprises 15 residues. V lost 5 bases and J lost 3, with 13 bases in between.

The rearrangement joins TRBV5-1 to TRBJ1-2; D perhaps matches TRBD1 (6 bases). The length of the CDR3 is 14 residues. CDR1 and CDR2 from the germline V gene are SGHRS and YFSETQ. V gave up 1 base and J gave up 1 base, with 8 bases separating them. CDR3 in DNA: TGCGCCAGCAGCTTGACAGGGTTTAACTATGGCTACACCTTC. This gives the protein CASSLTGFNYGYTF.

V and J are TRBV5-1 and TRBJ2-1; D is uncertain. V was shortened by 4 bases and J by 0 bases, with 11 bases between the two germline ends. This CDR3 spans 15 amino acids. The germline V gene encodes CDR1 SGHRS and CDR2 YFSETQ. The CDR3 sequence: CASSHDSISYNEQFF. The CDR3 nucleotides are TGCGCCAGCAGCCATGACTCGATCTCCTACAATGAGCAGTTCTTC.

In its sample, this clone was seen once. The chain carries TRBV2 and TRBJ1-5; possibly TRBD1 for D (5 bases). The CDR3 has 13 residues. Germline V gives CDR1 SNHLY, CDR2 FYNNEI. V gave up 6 bases and J gave up 1 base, with 7 bases separating them. The CDR3 region has the DNA TGTGCCAGCAGCGGGGACAGCAATCAGCCCCAGCATTTT. Protein sequence: CASSGDSNQPQHF.

V gene TRBV18 combines with J gene TRBJ1-3; the D is unclear. CDR1 and CDR2 from the germline V gene are KGHSH and LQKENI. This CDR3 has 14 amino acids. Trimming cost V 1 base and J 2 bases, with 6 bases left between them. The CDR3, as DNA: TGTGCCAGCTCACCACTAGATACTGGAAACACCATATATTTT. This translates into CASSPLDTGNTIYF.

This chain links TRBV19 with TRBJ1-5; D is unclear. The CDR3 consists of 13 residues. Germline CDR1 is LNHDA and CDR2 is SQIVND (reference sequence). V dropped 8 bases and J dropped 1 base, with 9 bases sitting between them. This chain's CDR3 is CASAYMSNQPQHF. The CDR3 nucleotides are TGTGCCAGTGCTTATATGAGCAATCAGCCCCAGCATTTT. Together with reference TRBV19 and TRBJ1-5, the CDR3 gives the full variable domain: DGGITQSPKYLFRKEGQNVTLSCEQNLNHDAMYWYRQDPGQGLRLIYYSQIVNDFQKGDIAEGYSVSREKKESFPLTVTSAQKNPTAFYLCASAYMSNQPQHFGDGTRLSIL.

This clone showed up just a few times. This CDR3 is CASSAGWNTEAFF. CDR3 nucleotide sequence: TGTGCCAGTAGTGCAGGGTGGAACACTGAAGCTTTCTTT. The rearrangement joins TRBV19 to TRBJ1-1; perhaps TRBD1 as D (5 bases). The ends were cut back, 5 bases at V and 1 base at J, with 8 bases in the middle. The germline V gene has CDR1 LNHDA and CDR2 SQIVND (reference sequence). This CDR3 spans 13 amino acids.

The chain joins TRBV27 to TRBJ1-2; 7 bases fit TRBD1. The CDR3 spans 15 residues. With V trimmed by 2 bases and J by 2 bases, 5 bases remained unmatched. The germline gives CDR1 MNHEY, CDR2 SMNVEV (reference sequence). The CDR3: CASSLGARGNYGYTF. CDR3 nucleotide sequence: TGTGCCAGCAGTTTAGGAGCCAGGGGGAACTATGGCTACACCTTC.

The rearrangement joins TRBV19 to TRBJ2-7, with 7 bases aligning to TRBD2. Germline V gene sequence: CDR1 LNHDA, CDR2 SQIVND (reference sequence). With 1 base clipped from V and 2 bases from J, the junction kept 5 bases outside the gene matches. CDR3 length: 15 residues. The CDR3 loop reads CASSIGAGAAYEQYF. For the CDR3, the DNA is TGTGCCAGTAGTATAGGGGCGGGAGCAGCCTACGAGCAGTACTTC.

V usage is TRBV19 and J usage is TRBJ2-1; 9 bases align to TRBD1. Looked up from germline, CDR1 is LNHDA and CDR2 is SQIVND (reference sequence). Trimming cost V 3 bases and J 10 bases; bases outside gene matches: 10. This CDR3 spans 15 amino acids. CDR3: CASSIEQGAGQEQFF. The CDR3 bases are TGTGCCAGTAGTATTGAACAGGGGGCAGGTCAGGAGCAGTTCTTC.

The chain joins TRBV2 to TRBJ2-3; the match to TRBD2 covers 13 bases. Losses at the gene ends were 4 bases for V and 3 bases for J; bases not matched to a gene: 4. Germline CDR1 and CDR2: SNHLY and FYNNEI. The CDR3 is 16 residues long. The CDR3 reads CASSGGLAGVTDTQYF. The CDR3 nucleotides read TGTGCCAGCAGTGGCGGACTAGCGGGGGTAACAGATACGCAGTATTTT.

The gene calls are TRBV27 and TRBJ2-1; 8 bases map to TRBD2. Germline CDR1 and CDR2: MNHEY and SMNVEV (reference sequence). V trimming: 3 bases; J trimming: 7 bases; junction bases outside the gene matches: 8. The CDR3 runs 15 residues. The DNA for the CDR3 is TGTGCCAGCAGTTTCCGGACTAGCCGGGGGAATGAGCAGTTCTTC. It codes for CASSFRTSRGNEQFF.

J is TRBJ2-2 and V is TRBV4-1; TRBD1 matches at 8 bases. CDR3 length equals 17 residues. Germline loops: CDR1 MGHRA, CDR2 YSYEKL. The J segment lost 4 bases and the V segment lost 1 base, leaving 8 bases of the junction unmatched. The CDR3 region is CASSQGRTGYGTGELFF. CDR3 sequence (DNA): TGCGCCAGCAGCCAAGGTCGGACAGGGTACGGCACCGGGGAGCTGTTTTTT.

This chain uses TRBV21-1 with TRBJ2-7; TRBD2 is the table's D call and was not checked against the DNA. TRBV21-1 is a known pseudogene. The CDR3 sequence is 14 residues long. The CDR3 DNA reads as TGTGCCAGCAGCAAAGTTCCAGCGACCCACGAGCAGTACTTC. It yields the protein CASSKVPATHEQYF.

The V gene is TRBV4-3, the J gene TRBJ2-5; 8 nucleotides line up with TRBD2. The V gene's germline CDR1 is LGHNA and CDR2 YSLEER. The J segment lost 5 bases and the V segment lost 2 bases, leaving 4 bases of the junction unmatched. The CDR3 has 14 amino acids. The DNA of the CDR3 is TGCGCCAGCAGCCAATTAGCGGGAAGCGAGACCCAGTACTTC. Amino acid sequence: CASSQLAGSETQYF.

V gene TRBV19 combines with J gene TRBJ1-6; TRBD1 might be the D (5 bases). Germline CDR1 is LNHDA and CDR2 is SQIVND (reference sequence). The CDR3 sequence is 14 residues long. Between the trimmed V and J ends, which lost 2 bases and 9 bases, there was a span of 11 bases. The CDR3 region is CASSISGGGSPLHF. The CDR3, as DNA: TGTGCCAGTAGTATATCGGGCGGGGGTTCACCCCTCCACTTT.

The rearrangement uses TRBV5-1 and TRBJ2-5; D is perhaps TRBD2 (5 bases). The CDR3 covers 14 residues. Germline-derived CDR1 and CDR2 are SGHRS and YFSETQ. Trimming shortened V by 3 bases and J by 5 bases, and 14 bases separated the two germline ends. CDR3 sequence: CASSYQIASETQYF. In nucleotides, the CDR3 is TGCGCCAGCAGCTACCAAATAGCGAGTGAGACCCAGTACTTC.

This clone was found a few times. The chain links TRBV27 to TRBJ2-2; 8 nucleotides line up with TRBD2. Germline CDR1 is MNHEY and CDR2 is SMNVEV (reference sequence). V dropped 5 bases and J dropped 0; count of bases not matched to a gene: 5. The CDR3 totals 16 residues. Written as DNA, the CDR3 is TGTGCCAGCAGTAGAGGGGGACTAGCGAACACCGGGGAGCTGTTTTTT. The encoded protein is CASSRGGLANTGELFF.